These T cell receptor beta chains were read from a single sample in a study of T cells in Graves' hyperthyroidism and ophthalmopathy. Via MiXCR, TCRdb re-called the multiplex PCR reads, giving one row per CDR3 protein. The sample carries 300,000 to 400,000 distinct CDR3 sequences, 13% recorded once. Source material: blood. The origin of the receptors is a woman aged 18-29 years with Graves' hyperthyroidism. Each CDR3 is given with its conserved first and last residue. The order of the fields is J gene, D gene, V gene, clone size, CDR3 DNA, CDR3 protein. D genes are given only for firm matches. The size of a clone is reported for some rows only, either as once, few or many, or as a class for expanded clones.

j_gene: TRBJ2-7; d_gene: NA; v_gene: TRBV12-3/TRBV12-4; abundance: NA; CDR3nt: TGTGCCAGCAGGCCTGGGGCGGGGCGCCACAATGAGCAGTACTTC; CDR3aa: CASRPGAGRHNEQYF
j_gene: TRBJ2-7; d_gene: TRBD1; v_gene: TRBV6-5; abundance: many; CDR3nt: TGTGCCAGCAGTTACCTCGGGACAGGGTACTACGAGCAGTACTTC; CDR3aa: CASSYLGTGYYEQYF
j_gene: TRBJ2-2; d_gene: NA; v_gene: TRBV13; abundance: many; CDR3nt: TGTGCCAGCACCACGGGTACCGGGGAGCTGTTTTTT; CDR3aa: CASTTGTGELFF
j_gene: TRBJ2-1; d_gene: NA; v_gene: TRBV7-2; abundance: few; CDR3nt: TGTGCCGGCAGCTTCTTCGGGGGCCGAGAGCAGTTCTTC; CDR3aa: CAGSFFGGREQFF
j_gene: TRBJ2-7; d_gene: NA; v_gene: TRBV20-1; abundance: NA; CDR3nt: TGCAGTGCTGAGACGGGACACGAGCAGTACTTC; CDR3aa: CSAETGHEQYF
j_gene: TRBJ2-7; d_gene: NA; v_gene: TRBV9; abundance: many; CDR3nt: TGTGCCAGCAGCGTACAGGAGATGAGCTCCTACGAGCAGTACTTC; CDR3aa: CASSVQEMSSYEQYF
j_gene: TRBJ2-1; d_gene: NA; v_gene: TRBV6-5; abundance: many; CDR3nt: TGTGCCAGCAGTTACTCGCAGGGAGAAGGTAATGAGCAGTTCTTC; CDR3aa: CASSYSQGEGNEQFF
j_gene: TRBJ2-5; d_gene: TRBD2; v_gene: TRBV18; abundance: many; CDR3nt: TGTGCCAGCTCACCACGCCTAGCGGGAGCTTTGGAGACCCAGTACTTC; CDR3aa: CASSPRLAGALETQYF
j_gene: TRBJ2-1; d_gene: TRBD2; v_gene: TRBV19; abundance: NA; CDR3nt: TGTGCCAGCGCACGTGGGACTAGCGGCTACAATGAGCAGTTCTTC; CDR3aa: CASARGTSGYNEQFF
j_gene: TRBJ1-6; d_gene: NA; v_gene: TRBV11-2; abundance: many; CDR3nt: TGTGCCAGCAGCCGTTCAGCGAATTCACCCCTCCACTTT; CDR3aa: CASSRSANSPLHF
j_gene: TRBJ1-5; d_gene: NA; v_gene: TRBV6-2/TRBV6-3; abundance: many; CDR3nt: TGTGCCAGCAGTTACTACGGCTCAGATACGCCCCAGCATTTT; CDR3aa: CASSYYGSDTPQHF
j_gene: TRBJ1-4; d_gene: TRBD1; v_gene: TRBV28; abundance: many; CDR3nt: TGTGCCAGCAGTTTCCCTGGACAGGGGAGTGCCGAAAAACTGTTTTTT; CDR3aa: CASSFPGQGSAEKLFF
j_gene: TRBJ2-2; d_gene: NA; v_gene: TRBV5-6; abundance: NA; CDR3nt: TGTGCCAGCAGCCAAGAGAGGAACACCGGGGAGCTGTTTTTT; CDR3aa: CASSQERNTGELFF
j_gene: TRBJ2-5; d_gene: NA; v_gene: TRBV5-1; abundance: NA; CDR3nt: TGCGCCAGCAGCTTGGCCCCGGCTATGCCCCGAGAGACCCAGTACTTC; CDR3aa: CASSLAPAMPRETQYF
j_gene: TRBJ2-7; d_gene: TRBD1; v_gene: TRBV20-1; abundance: many; CDR3nt: TGCAGTGCCGCGACAGGGGACGACGAGCAGTACTTC; CDR3aa: CSAATGDDEQYF
j_gene: TRBJ1-2; d_gene: TRBD1; v_gene: TRBV12-3/TRBV12-4; abundance: many; CDR3nt: TGTGCCAGCAGGGCCTCCCCCGGGACAGGGGACGTCTATGGCTACACCTTC; CDR3aa: CASRASPGTGDVYGYTF
j_gene: TRBJ1-4; d_gene: NA; v_gene: TRBV6-1; abundance: many; CDR3nt: TGTGCCAGCAGATTGAGGACAGCCGCAACTAATGAAAAACTGTTTTTT; CDR3aa: CASRLRTAATNEKLFF
j_gene: TRBJ2-6; d_gene: NA; v_gene: TRBV9; abundance: NA; CDR3nt: TGTGCCAGCAGCGTTACAGGCAACTCTGGGGCCAACGTCCTGACTTTC; CDR3aa: CASSVTGNSGANVLTF
j_gene: TRBJ2-7; d_gene: TRBD1; v_gene: TRBV28; abundance: many; CDR3nt: TGTGCCAGCAGTACCTCGAGAGGGGGCAAGGACGAGCAGTACTTC; CDR3aa: CASSTSRGGKDEQYF
j_gene: TRBJ2-1; d_gene: TRBD2; v_gene: TRBV20-1; abundance: many; CDR3nt: TGCACCCCCTTCGGCGGGAGGGGCTACAATGAGCAGTTCTTC; CDR3aa: CTPFGGRGYNEQFF
j_gene: TRBJ1-5; d_gene: NA; v_gene: TRBV28; abundance: many; CDR3nt: TGTGCCAGCAGGCCGGACCGGCGTAGCAATCAGCCCCAGCATTTT; CDR3aa: CASRPDRRSNQPQHF
j_gene: TRBJ2-3; d_gene: NA; v_gene: TRBV4-1; abundance: few; CDR3nt: TGCGCCAGCAGCCAAGTCACCCAGAGCGCAGATACGCAGTATTTT; CDR3aa: CASSQVTQSADTQYF
j_gene: TRBJ2-2; d_gene: TRBD1; v_gene: TRBV3-1; abundance: many; CDR3nt: TGTGCCAGCAGCCCACTGGGGACAGGGGGTACCGGGGAGCTGTTTTTT; CDR3aa: CASSPLGTGGTGELFF
j_gene: TRBJ2-7; d_gene: TRBD2; v_gene: TRBV28; abundance: many; CDR3nt: TGTGCCAGCAGTTCCCGACTAGCGGGAGGCTTCGAGCAGTACTTC; CDR3aa: CASSSRLAGGFEQYF
j_gene: TRBJ1-1; d_gene: TRBD1; v_gene: TRBV4-3; abundance: NA; CDR3nt: TGCGCCAGCAGTTGGGGGACAGGTGACACTGAAGCTTTCTTT; CDR3aa: CASSWGTGDTEAFF
j_gene: TRBJ2-1; d_gene: NA; v_gene: TRBV4-2; abundance: NA; CDR3nt: TGTGCCAGCAGCCAAGCGATTCAAACAACCTACTACAATGAGCAGTTCTTC; CDR3aa: CASSQAIQTTYYNEQFF
j_gene: TRBJ2-5; d_gene: NA; v_gene: TRBV11-2; abundance: NA; CDR3nt: TGTGCCAGCAGCTTAGGCCTAGTAGGGGACGAGACCCAGTACTTC; CDR3aa: CASSLGLVGDETQYF
j_gene: TRBJ1-4; d_gene: NA; v_gene: TRBV4-2; abundance: few; CDR3nt: TGTGCCAGCAGCCAAGAGGCTGAAAAACTGTTTTTT; CDR3aa: CASSQEAEKLFF
j_gene: TRBJ2-6; d_gene: NA; v_gene: TRBV28; abundance: many; CDR3nt: TGTGCCAGCAGTTTAAGGGGCTCTGGGGCCAACGTCCTGACTTTC; CDR3aa: CASSLRGSGANVLTF
j_gene: TRBJ2-2; d_gene: TRBD2; v_gene: TRBV19; abundance: NA; CDR3nt: TGTGCTTCAGGGCTAGCGGGACTCACCGGGGAGCTGTTTTTT; CDR3aa: CASGLAGLTGELFF
j_gene: TRBJ1-2; d_gene: TRBD1; v_gene: TRBV2; abundance: many; CDR3nt: TGTGCCAGCAGTGACCCAATCGACAGGGTCCGTGGCTACACCTTC; CDR3aa: CASSDPIDRVRGYTF
j_gene: TRBJ1-1; d_gene: TRBD1; v_gene: TRBV15; abundance: many; CDR3nt: TGTGCCACCAGCAGGGGCGACAGGGGCTTGAACACTGAAGCTTTCTTT; CDR3aa: CATSRGDRGLNTEAFF
j_gene: TRBJ2-1; d_gene: TRBD1; v_gene: TRBV12-3/TRBV12-4; abundance: NA; CDR3nt: TGTGCCAGCAGTTTCACCTGGGGACAGACCAATGAGCAGTTCTTC; CDR3aa: CASSFTWGQTNEQFF
j_gene: TRBJ2-1; d_gene: TRBD2; v_gene: TRBV2; abundance: NA; CDR3nt: TGTGCCAGCAGGGGACTAGCGGGGGGATCCTACAATGAGCAGTTCTTC; CDR3aa: CASRGLAGGSYNEQFF
j_gene: TRBJ1-3; d_gene: NA; v_gene: TRBV5-1; abundance: many; CDR3nt: TGCGCCAGCAGCTTTGACAGAACTGGAAACACCATATATTTT; CDR3aa: CASSFDRTGNTIYF
j_gene: TRBJ2-2; d_gene: TRBD2; v_gene: TRBV6-1; abundance: many; CDR3nt: TGTGCCAGCAGTGAAGGCAGCGGGGACACCGGGGAGCTGTTTTTT; CDR3aa: CASSEGSGDTGELFF
j_gene: TRBJ1-6; d_gene: NA; v_gene: TRBV3-1; abundance: NA; CDR3nt: TGTGCCAGCAGCCTTAAGGGGGGAGGTCCCCACTTT; CDR3aa: CASSLKGGGPHF
j_gene: TRBJ2-2; d_gene: NA; v_gene: TRBV7-2; abundance: many; CDR3nt: TGTGCCAGCAGCTTGGACATTAACACCGGGGAGCTGTTTTTT; CDR3aa: CASSLDINTGELFF
j_gene: TRBJ1-5; d_gene: NA; v_gene: TRBV18; abundance: NA; CDR3nt: TGTGCCAGCTCACCACCAGGCCAGGGGAGAGATCAGCCCCAGCATTTT; CDR3aa: CASSPPGQGRDQPQHF
j_gene: TRBJ2-7; d_gene: NA; v_gene: TRBV12-3/TRBV12-4; abundance: NA; CDR3nt: TGTGCCAGCACCGTTACAGAGGGGGGAGACGAGCAGTACTTC; CDR3aa: CASTVTEGGDEQYF
j_gene: TRBJ2-7; d_gene: NA; v_gene: TRBV2; abundance: many; CDR3nt: TGTGCCAGCAGTGGGTATGGGGGGTTCTACGAGCAGTACTTC; CDR3aa: CASSGYGGFYEQYF
j_gene: TRBJ2-7; d_gene: NA; v_gene: TRBV11-2; abundance: many; CDR3nt: TGTGCCAGCAGCTTAGGGGGCGGGACCTACGAGCAGTACTTC; CDR3aa: CASSLGGGTYEQYF
j_gene: TRBJ2-1; d_gene: TRBD1; v_gene: TRBV2; abundance: many; CDR3nt: TGTGCCAGCACCGGGACAGACGAATTCTACAATGAGCAGTTCTTC; CDR3aa: CASTGTDEFYNEQFF
j_gene: TRBJ1-1; d_gene: NA; v_gene: TRBV9; abundance: NA; CDR3nt: TGTGCCAGCAGCTCCCACCTTACGAACACTGAAGCTTTCTTT; CDR3aa: CASSSHLTNTEAFF